This TCR beta chain was found in a study of blood T cell repertoires in COVID-19. Study information: There were acute and convalescent COVID-19 samples, and they came from the United States, Italy and Spain.

CDR3 length equals 14 residues. CDR1 is MNHEY and CDR2 is SMNVEV in the germline V gene (reference sequence). With 2 bases removed from V and 4 bases from J, the gap between germline ends came to 10 bases. In the original processing: Amplified reference gene primers provided the basis for estimating nucleated cell counts. The method was immunoSEQ multiplex PCR; TCRdb's version includes in-frame clones alone and lacks a portion of them. The D gene and trimming were derived from the DNA, and the V and J assignments and clone size from that table. The table lists fewer than 75,000 clones, 89% of them singletons.

The rearrangement uses TRBV27 and TRBJ2-3, with TRBD2 as a possible D gene (6 bases). The receptor was isolated from a man aged 60 to 69 with acute or convalescent COVID-19. The sequenced material came from peripheral blood. DNA of the CDR3: TGTGCCAGCAGTTTAGGAGGAGGGGCAGATACGCAGTATTTT. It encodes CASSLGGGADTQYF.